The clone carrying this T cell receptor (beta chain) has more than one count but fewer than ten. Its antigen is still unknown. This sample was included in a study of CD8 T cells in ankylosing spondylitis. Whole-study findings and limits: Made up of several highly homologous variants, a TCR beta motif appeared characteristic of ankylosing spondylitis blood. Disease-linked clones reportedly showed significant enrichment in matched ankylosing spondylitis synovial fluid.

Germline V gene sequence: CDR1 SGHTA, CDR2 FQGNSA. The ends were cut back, 6 bases at V and 4 bases at J, with 19 bases in the middle. This CDR3 is 16 amino acids long. TCRdb used MiXCR to reprocess the 5' RACE reads, holding one entry per CDR3 protein. The sample holds 200,000 to 300,000 distinct CDR3 sequences, under 8.5% seen once. The origin of this receptor is a female donor with ankylosing spondylitis or in good health (not recorded which). This chain uses TRBV7-2 with TRBJ1-3; TRBD1 might be the D (6 bases). Sequencing was carried out using blood, either unsorted or a sorted T cell fraction (not recorded which). In DNA form, the CDR3 reads TGTGCCAGCAGTCCCACATTGAGGGGGAGAGGAAACACCATATATTTT. This codes for CASSPTLRGRGNTIYF.